This T cell receptor beta chain was sequenced for a study of blood T cell repertoires in COVID-19. Across the whole study: Some COVID-19 samples were acute and others convalescent; all came from the United States, Italy and Spain.

In the original analysis: Reference gene primer amplification in the assay estimated nucleated cell counts. This table comes from immunoSEQ multiplex PCR, and its TCRdb copy is limited to in-frame clones, with some not included. D and trimming come from the DNA, and the V and J calls and clone size come from that table. Among around 300,000 clones listed, around 87% were seen once. Living in 24 US areas, the participants were between roughly 18 and 95 years of age. Recovered Cohort 3 donors showed two negative PCRs, clearance, or symptom resolution. Sequenced: PBMCs or T cells enriched from blood (not recorded which). This receptor was taken from a woman under 40 who had recovered from COVID-19.

The DNA of the CDR3 is TGTGCCAGCAGCTTAGCGGAGTCGGGGAACTATGGCTACACCTTC. This gives the protein CASSLAESGNYGYTF. The V gene is TRBV7-8, the J gene TRBJ1-2; D ambiguous. V lost 0 bases to trimming and J lost 2 bases, with 10 bases between them. The CDR3 contains 15 residues. The V gene's germline CDR1 is SGHVS and CDR2 FQNEAQ.